The 25 T cell receptor beta chains reported below all come from one sample, sequenced in a study of cytomegalovirus exposure and HLA in healthy donors. 60 Vbeta and 13 Jbeta primers were used in PCR. The repertoire was sequenced with immunoSEQ multiplex PCR; TCRdb's copy has only in-frame clones and lacks some. The repertoire has under 200,000 clones, around 78% of them found once; the top ten carry just over 2%. The sequencing input was PBMCs. The source is a woman younger than 45 in good health and CMV-seropositive.

CDR3 nucleotide sequence: TGTGCCAGCTCACAGACAGGGGTAAGCGAGCAGTACTTC. Amino acid sequence: CASSQTGVSEQYF. The chain is built from TRBV18 and TRBJ2-7; 8 nucleotides agree with TRBD1. Germline values: CDR1 KGHSH, CDR2 LQKENI. With V trimmed by 4 bases and J by 6 bases, 5 bases remained unmatched. This CDR3 region has 13 residues.

This chain links TRBV7-8 with TRBJ1-1; D gene uncertain. The CDR3 has 14 residues. The germline V gene encodes CDR1 SGHVS and CDR2 FQNEAQ. V shed 4 bases and J shed 3 bases, with 12 bases lying between them. In nucleotides, the CDR3 is TGTGCCAGCAGCTCCGGTCGGGGAGACACTGAAGCTTTCTTT. Protein sequence: CASSSGRGDTEAFF. The full variable domain, in which reference TRBV7-8 and TRBJ1-1 provide the parts outside the CDR3, is GAGVSQSPRYKVAKRGQDVALRCDPISGHVSLFWYQQALGQGPEFLTYFQNEAQLDKSGLPSDRFFAERPEGSVSTLKIQRTQQEDSAVYLCASSSGRGDTEAFFGQGTRLTVV.

The CDR3: CASSVGQGPLDSPLHF. The CDR3 DNA is TGTGCCAGCAGCGTGGGACAGGGACCTCTGGATTCACCCCTCCACTTT. The genes are TRBV9 and TRBJ1-6; 9 bases map to TRBD1. This CDR3 region has 16 residues. J lost 8 bases, V lost 2 bases, and 8 bases had no gene match. Germline V gene lookup returns CDR1 SGDLS and CDR2 YYNGEE.

This chain uses TRBV4-3 with TRBJ1-2; a weak D match, TRBD1 (6 bases). Germline V gene sequence: CDR1 LGHNA, CDR2 YSLEER. The CDR3 is made up of 14 amino acids. The V end was cut by 0 bases, the J end by 6 bases, with 11 bases between. The CDR3: CASSQETGGDGYTF. In nucleotides, the CDR3 is TGCGCCAGCAGCCAAGAAACGGGGGGCGATGGCTACACCTTC.

The chain employs TRBV6-1 and TRBJ1-5; D might be TRBD1 (6 bases). The V gene lost 5 bases and the J gene lost 5 bases, with 16 bases spanning the gap. The CDR3 loop spans 15 amino acids. Germline-derived CDR1 and CDR2 are MNHNS and SASEGT. The CDR3 loop is CASSTKTGPDQPQHF. The CDR3 DNA reads TGTGCCAGCAGTACTAAAACAGGGCCAGATCAGCCCCAGCATTTT.

The chain combines TRBV19 with TRBJ2-2, with 10 bases lining up with TRBD2. This CDR3 region has 15 residues. Per germline, CDR1 LNHDA and CDR2 SQIVND (reference sequence). V lost 6 bases to trimming and J lost 2 bases; unmatched junction nucleotides: 3. CDR3 amino acids: CASRLAGANTGELFF. As DNA, the CDR3 is TGTGCCAGTAGGCTAGCGGGAGCCAACACCGGGGAGCTGTTTTTT. Based on the CDR3 plus reference TRBV19 and TRBJ2-2, the full variable domain is DGGITQSPKYLFRKEGQNVTLSCEQNLNHDAMYWYRQDPGQGLRLIYYSQIVNDFQKGDIAEGYSVSREKKESFPLTVTSAQKNPTAFYLCASRLAGANTGELFFGEGSRLTVL.

The V call is TRBV9, the J call TRBJ2-5; 8 positions agree with TRBD1. The CDR3 runs 15 residues. The germline CDR1 and CDR2 sequences are SGDLS and YYNGEE. Unmatched junction bases numbered 5, after V lost 1 base and J lost 3 bases. The CDR3 DNA follows: TGTGCCAGCAGCGTAAAGTCGGGACAGGAAGAGACCCAGTACTTC. Its protein product is CASSVKSGQEETQYF.

The chain combines TRBV6-1 with TRBJ1-5; no firm D call. CDR3 length: 15 amino acids. Trimming stripped 1 base from V and 3 bases from J, with 10 bases between. The germline V gene encodes CDR1 MNHNS and CDR2 SASEGT. CDR3 bases: TGTGCCAGCAGTGAAGAGAGTATCCCCAATCAGCCCCAGCATTTT. Protein: CASSEESIPNQPQHF.

This chain joins TRBV4-3 and TRBJ2-7, with D possibly TRBD1 on 5 matching bases. This CDR3 spans 14 amino acids. Trimming left V 0 bases short and J 3 bases short, with 9 bases between. Germline-derived CDR1 and CDR2 are LGHNA and YSLEER. CDR3 DNA sequence: TGCGCCAGCAGCCAAGATCAGGGATTCTACGAGCAGTACTTC. It is translated as CASSQDQGFYEQYF.

The chain's CDR3 is CASSHNRDYTNEQFF. The CDR3 DNA reads as TGTGCCAGCTCCCATAACCGGGACTATACCAATGAGCAGTTCTTC. The V and J genes are TRBV5-8 and TRBJ2-1; 7 bases are shared with TRBD2. The V and J ends lost 7 bases and 6 bases, in that order; junction bases with no gene match: 13. The germline V gene encodes CDR1 SGHTS and CDR2 YDEGEE. This CDR3 spans 15 amino acids.

The chain carries TRBV7-8 and TRBJ1-1, with TRBD1 as a possible D gene (5 bases). Trimming removed 5 bases from V and 0 bases from J, with 13 bases in between. CDR3 length: 15 amino acids. From germline, CDR1 is SGHVS and CDR2 FQNEAQ. CDR3 sequence (DNA): TGTGCCAGCAGCCCAGGGATGTATTTGAACACTGAAGCTTTCTTT. Protein: CASSPGMYLNTEAFF. The full variable domain, its missing parts supplied by reference TRBV7-8 and TRBJ1-1, is GAGVSQSPRYKVAKRGQDVALRCDPISGHVSLFWYQQALGQGPEFLTYFQNEAQLDKSGLPSDRFFAERPEGSVSTLKIQRTQQEDSAVYLCASSPGMYLNTEAFFGQGTRLTVV.

The chain links TRBV5-6 to TRBJ2-1; tentatively, D is TRBD2 (5 bases). Trimming removed 0 bases from V and 8 bases from J, with 21 bases in between. Germline V gene data show CDR1 as SGHDT and CDR2 as YYEEEE. The CDR3 totals 17 residues. The CDR3 reads CASSLARSHDFGDEQFF. CDR3 coding DNA: TGTGCCAGCAGCTTGGCGCGCAGCCACGATTTCGGGGATGAGCAGTTCTTC.

J is TRBJ2-2 and V is TRBV7-9; D is undetermined. The V gene's germline CDR1 is SEHNR and CDR2 FQNEAQ (reference sequence). The CDR3 covers 15 residues. Trimming took off 1 base at V and 1 base at J, with 7 bases between the two ends. The CDR3 bases are TGTGCCAGCAGCTTAGTGACACGGAACACCGGGGAGCTGTTTTTT. It yields the protein CASSLVTRNTGELFF.

CDR3 bases: TGTGCCAGCAGCTTAAAGAAGGGGGGGCAGACCGACACCGGGGAGCTGTTTTTT. Its translation is CASSLKKGGQTDTGELFF. This chain links TRBV7-2 with TRBJ2-2, with D perhaps TRBD2 (7 bases). CDR1 is SGHTA, CDR2 FQGNSA, per germline. V gave up 2 bases and J gave up 3 bases, with 19 bases separating them. This CDR3 is 18 amino acids long.

The rearrangement uses TRBV2 and TRBJ1-5; 7 nucleotides align to TRBD1. Per germline, CDR1 SNHLY and CDR2 FYNNEI. Trimming at V came to 8 bases and at J to 3 bases, leaving 10 bases not matched to a gene. This CDR3 is built from 15 residues. As DNA, the CDR3 is TGTGCCAGCGGCCTGAGGACAGGCGACAATCAGCCCCAGCATTTT. It specifies CASGLRTGDNQPQHF.

The chain uses TRBV5-1 and TRBJ1-2, with 8 nucleotides matching TRBD1. The CDR3 totals 20 residues. Per germline, CDR1 SGHRS and CDR2 YFSETQ. J was trimmed by 2 bases and V by 4 bases; bases with no gene match: 22. The CDR3: CASSEEGTIKGQEHNYGYTF. CDR3 nucleotide sequence: TGCGCCAGCAGCGAGGAAGGAACAATCAAGGGACAGGAGCACAACTATGGCTACACCTTC.

This clone occurred once. The rearrangement joins TRBV9 to TRBJ2-3, with 7 positions matching TRBD1. The CDR3 is 16 residues long. From germline, CDR1 is SGDLS and CDR2 YYNGEE. V lost 4 bases, J lost 3 bases, and 11 bases stayed unmatched. CDR3 nucleotide sequence: TGTGCCAGCAGCCCGTCGGGACAGATAACGACAGATACGCAGTATTTT. Amino acid sequence: CASSPSGQITTDTQYF.

The gene calls are TRBV7-9 and TRBJ2-7; the D gene is possibly TRBD1 (6 bases). CDR1 is SEHNR, CDR2 FQNEAQ, per germline (reference sequence). This CDR3 is built from 15 residues. Trimming pared 6 bases from V and 4 bases from J, leaving 19 bases between. Written as DNA, the CDR3 is TGTGCCAGCAGTTCTCTGGGGGCAGGGCGGTACGAGCAGTACTTC. This sequence encodes CASSSLGAGRYEQYF.

The chain links TRBV2 to TRBJ2-3, with D possibly matching TRBD2 (5 bases). Germline values: CDR1 SNHLY, CDR2 FYNNEI. V gave up 6 bases and J gave up 6 bases, with 22 bases separating them. This CDR3 comprises 16 residues. CDR3 nucleotides: TGTGCCAGCAGCACTATTCAGCGGAACAGCCCGGATACGCAGTATTTT. Its translation: CASSTIQRNSPDTQYF.

This chain joins TRBV28 and TRBJ1-1, with 9 bases aligning to TRBD1. The CDR3 spans 13 residues. The germline CDR1 and CDR2 sequences are MDHEN and SYDVKM. V shed 9 bases and J 5 bases; nucleotides not matched to a gene: 7. The CDR3 DNA reads TGTGCCAGTTTACAGGGGGCGCGGACTGAAGCTTTCTTT. Amino acid sequence: CASLQGARTEAFF. Drawing the rest from reference TRBV28 and TRBJ1-1, the complete variable domain is DVKVTQSSRYLVKRTGEKVFLECVQDMDHENMFWYRQDPGLGLRLIYFSYDVKMKEKGDIPEGYSVSREKKERFSLILESASTNQTSMYLCASLQGARTEAFFGQGTRLTVV.

The chain employs TRBV19 and TRBJ1-1, with D unclear. The CDR3 is made up of 15 amino acids. The V gene's germline CDR1 is LNHDA and CDR2 SQIVND (reference sequence). V lost 6 bases to trimming and J lost 7 bases, with 21 bases between them. In DNA, the CDR3 is TGTGCCAGTAGGCCCGTGGACTCCCAGGTGGGTGAAGCTTTCTTT. Amino acids: CASRPVDSQVGEAFF.

The CDR3 sequence is CASSQETSGPSYNEQFF. CDR3 DNA: TGCGCCAGCAGCCAGGAAACTAGCGGCCCATCCTACAATGAGCAGTTCTTC. The chain couples TRBV4-3 to TRBJ2-1; the match to TRBD2 covers 8 bases. The germline V gene encodes CDR1 LGHNA and CDR2 YSLEER. With 3 bases clipped from V and 1 base from J, the junction kept 8 bases outside the gene matches. CDR3 length: 17 amino acids.

The J gene is TRBJ1-1, the V gene TRBV18, with TRBD1 as a possible D gene (5 bases). Germline CDR1 KGHSH, CDR2 LQKENI. The V end was cut by 4 bases, the J end by 1 base, with 7 bases between. There are 13 residues in the CDR3. The CDR3 bases are TGTGCCAGCTCACTAGGGGCGAACACTGAAGCTTTCTTT. Its translation: CASSLGANTEAFF. Based on the CDR3 plus reference TRBV18 and TRBJ1-1, the full variable domain is NAGVMQNPRHLVRRRGQEARLRCSPMKGHSHVYWYRQLPEEGLKFMVYLQKENIIDESGMPKERFSAEFPKEGPSILRIQQVVRGDSAAYFCASSLGANTEAFFGQGTRLTVV.

CDR3 DNA: TGCGCCAGCAGTGGGCTAGCGGGAGTTGGTGAGCAGTTCTTC. This gives the protein CASSGLAGVGEQFF. The J gene is TRBJ2-1, the V gene TRBV10-1; 10 nucleotides agree with TRBD2. The CDR3 consists of 14 residues. The J segment lost 9 bases and the V segment lost 4 bases, leaving 6 bases of the junction unmatched. Per the germline V gene, CDR1 is WNHNN and CDR2 is SYGVQD (reference sequence).

This clone was seen more than once but under ten times. The gene calls are TRBV4-3 and TRBJ1-1; D might be TRBD1 (6 bases). The CDR3 totals 13 residues. In germline, CDR1 is LGHNA, CDR2 YSLEER. V was clipped by 2 bases and J by 10 bases, with 14 bases between them. The CDR3 here is CASSQSTGSGAFF. DNA of the CDR3: TGCGCCAGCAGCCAATCAACAGGGTCGGGAGCTTTCTTT.